A selection of T cell receptor beta chains follows, all from one sample in a study of T cell repertoires in cytomegalovirus infection. Each CDR3 protein is one row after TCRdb ran MiXCR on the reads. The table records about 250,000 distinct CDR3 sequences, 6% to 8% of them present only once. Sequencing input: PBMCs. These receptors originate from a human donor in good health (CMV status not recorded). Some clones in this sample may be carry-over from other donors' samples. The CDR3 runs from the conserved cysteine through the conserved F or W. Each record gives: V gene, D gene, J gene, clone size, CDR3 protein, CDR3 DNA. A D gene is named only where the DNA matches it firmly. Some rows have no size entry. The others give once, few or many, or a class for an expanded clone.

V gene: TRBV7-9; D gene: TRBD1; J gene: TRBJ1-5; clone size: many; CDR3 protein: CASSLTGAKPDQPQHF; CDR3 DNA: TGTGCCAGCAGCTTAACAGGGGCGAAGCCTGATCAGCCCCAGCATTTT
V gene: TRBV28; D gene: NA; J gene: TRBJ2-2; clone size: many; CDR3 protein: CASSTGRNTGELFF; CDR3 DNA: TGTGCCAGCAGTACGGGGCGGAACACCGGGGAGCTGTTTTTT
V gene: TRBV20-1; D gene: NA; J gene: TRBJ2-7; clone size: many; CDR3 protein: CSARGGFHEQYF; CDR3 DNA: TGCAGTGCTAGAGGGGGCTTCCACGAGCAGTACTTC
V gene: TRBV5-6; D gene: TRBD2; J gene: TRBJ2-5; clone size: many; CDR3 protein: CASSWRERETQYF; CDR3 DNA: TGTGCCAGCAGCTGGCGGGAGAGGGAGACCCAGTACTTC
V gene: TRBV14; D gene: NA; J gene: TRBJ2-5; clone size: many; CDR3 protein: CASSRIASETQYF; CDR3 DNA: TGTGCCAGCAGCCGAATAGCGTCGGAGACCCAGTACTTC
V gene: TRBV6-2/TRBV6-3; D gene: TRBD1; J gene: TRBJ1-4; clone size: many; CDR3 protein: CASSHRDRNEKLFF; CDR3 DNA: TGTGCCAGCAGTCACCGGGACAGGAATGAAAAACTGTTTTTT
V gene: TRBV6-2/TRBV6-3; D gene: NA; J gene: TRBJ2-2; clone size: many; CDR3 protein: CASIQDPILNTGELFF; CDR3 DNA: TGTGCCAGCATCCAGGACCCGATTTTGAACACCGGGGAGCTGTTTTTT
V gene: TRBV20-1; D gene: TRBD1; J gene: TRBJ2-5; clone size: many; CDR3 protein: CSARRDRYQETQYF; CDR3 DNA: TGCAGTGCTAGACGGGACAGGTACCAAGAGACCCAGTACTTC
V gene: TRBV12-3/TRBV12-4; D gene: NA; J gene: TRBJ1-4; clone size: many; CDR3 protein: CASRAGEGEEKLFF; CDR3 DNA: TGTGCCAGCAGGGCGGGAGAGGGGGAGGAAAAACTGTTTTTT
V gene: TRBV27; D gene: TRBD2; J gene: TRBJ2-5; clone size: many; CDR3 protein: CASSLRTSGSETQYF; CDR3 DNA: TGTGCCAGCAGTTTGAGGACTAGCGGGTCCGAGACCCAGTACTTC
V gene: TRBV12-3/TRBV12-4; D gene: NA; J gene: TRBJ2-5; clone size: NA; CDR3 protein: CASSLRELQETQYF; CDR3 DNA: TGTGCCAGCAGTTTAAGGGAGCTGCAAGAGACCCAGTACTTC
V gene: TRBV5-6; D gene: NA; J gene: TRBJ2-7; clone size: few; CDR3 protein: CASSLRGGDEQYF; CDR3 DNA: TGTGCCAGCAGCTTGCGAGGAGGGGACGAGCAGTACTTC
V gene: TRBV11-2; D gene: TRBD1; J gene: TRBJ1-1; clone size: NA; CDR3 protein: CASRRQRTGVGTEALF; CDR3 DNA: TGTGCCAGCAGACGCCAAAGGACAGGGGTCGGGACTGAAGCTCTCTTT
V gene: TRBV5-4; D gene: NA; J gene: TRBJ1-1; clone size: few; CDR3 protein: CASSLGTISTEAFF; CDR3 DNA: TGTGCCAGCAGCTTGGGGACTATAAGCACTGAAGCTTTCTTT
V gene: TRBV27; D gene: TRBD1; J gene: TRBJ2-3; clone size: many; CDR3 protein: CASSLRNGQGTDTQYF; CDR3 DNA: TGTGCCAGCAGTTTACGGAACGGACAGGGCACAGATACGCAGTATTTT
V gene: TRBV20-1; D gene: TRBD1; J gene: TRBJ1-6; clone size: many; CDR3 protein: CSASGQGFNSPLHF; CDR3 DNA: TGCAGTGCTAGCGGACAGGGGTTTAATTCACCCCTCCACTTT
V gene: TRBV6-1; D gene: NA; J gene: TRBJ2-1; clone size: many; CDR3 protein: CASGNSGPSYNEQFF; CDR3 DNA: TGTGCCAGCGGTAATTCGGGACCCTCCTACAATGAGCAGTTCTTC
V gene: TRBV6-5; D gene: NA; J gene: TRBJ2-1; clone size: many; CDR3 protein: CASSYSRDNEQFF; CDR3 DNA: TGTGCCAGCAGTTACTCTCGGGACAATGAGCAGTTCTTC
V gene: TRBV15; D gene: TRBD1; J gene: TRBJ1-6; clone size: many; CDR3 protein: CATSRGGTVNSPLHF; CDR3 DNA: TGTGCCACCAGCAGAGGAGGGACAGTCAATTCACCCCTCCACTTT
V gene: TRBV29-1; D gene: NA; J gene: TRBJ1-1; clone size: few; CDR3 protein: CSGGHPATEAFF; CDR3 DNA: TGCAGCGGGGGACACCCGGCCACTGAAGCTTTCTTT
V gene: TRBV7-2; D gene: NA; J gene: TRBJ2-5; clone size: many; CDR3 protein: CASSLAAAKETQYF; CDR3 DNA: TGTGCCAGCAGCTTAGCGGCGGCAAAAGAGACCCAGTACTTC
V gene: TRBV28; D gene: NA; J gene: TRBJ1-3; clone size: many; CDR3 protein: CASTAMVFRPNSGNTIYF; CDR3 DNA: TGTGCCAGCACCGCAATGGTATTCCGACCGAACTCTGGAAACACCATATATTTT
V gene: TRBV7-2; D gene: NA; J gene: TRBJ1-3; clone size: many; CDR3 protein: CASSLMSISGNTIYF; CDR3 DNA: TGTGCCAGCAGCTTAATGTCAATCTCTGGAAACACCATATATTTT
V gene: TRBV7-8; D gene: NA; J gene: TRBJ2-5; clone size: many; CDR3 protein: CASSLESRGRETQYF; CDR3 DNA: TGTGCCAGCAGCTTAGAATCTAGGGGCCGAGAGACCCAGTACTTC